This T cell receptor (beta chain) was recovered during a study of T cell responses to AZD1222 COVID-19 vaccine (dated by TCRdb to the early 2020s). Regarding the research as a whole: A total of approximately 240 trial participants underwent TCR sequencing, of whom roughly 210 had received two doses of AZD1222 and about 26 had received two doses of the MenACWY control vaccine. Trial participants were enrolled by age into 18-55, 56-69 and 70-plus year subgroups, with 148, 28 and 57 TCR-sequenced participants respectively. The study at large found these results: In the small 56-69-year group, the increase in depth fell short of significance, most likely because of low power. Reportedly, almost half of the unique spike-specific TCRs recognized epitopes lying outside the regions that are mutated in the B.1.351 and B.1.1.7 variants. The vaccine-associated CD4 TCRs covered the entire spike protein, and the dominant responses fell in regions 160-218 and 743-854. Most participants were white British and females outnumbered males, and the authors suggested that clonal diversity may have been underestimated. Because no day 14 peak-response samples were available, repertoires were characterized only after the peak T cell response. Only a handful of AZD1222 recipients were SARS-CoV-2 seropositive at baseline, limiting conclusions about previously exposed vaccinees. Spike-specific TCR breadth and depth rose significantly after two AZD1222 doses compared with day 0 and with MenACWY recipients.

The CDR3 regions of human TCRbeta chains were subjected to immunosequencing. In the original analysis: TCRs in the repertoires were compared against a reference library of SARS-CoV-2-specific TCRs that had been generated with the MIRA antigen-specificity platform. Breadth meant the fraction of unique TCRs that were SARS-CoV-2-associated, whereas depth meant the fraction of total T cells that were SARS-CoV-2-associated. Each spike-specific TCR was assigned to its reactive spike region and to a CD4 or CD8 class using the MIRA data. Log10-transformed breadth and depth values were compared by one-way ANOVA with Sidak's multiple comparisons tests. Not all clones reach the TCRdb copy of this immuneACCESS table, which keeps in-frame sequences only. Checked studies attribute under half of the gap to unresolved V genes and leave the rest unexplained. V and J calls plus clone size are reproduced from that table; the DNA served to infer D and trimming. The sample contains 140,000 to 150,000 clones, roughly nine tenths of them found a single time. Together, the top ten hold approximately 1.8% of the sample.

Trimming accounts for 0 bases at V and 6 bases at J, while the number of junction bases matched to no gene is 2. From the cysteine through the phenylalanine, the CDR3 covers 14 amino acids. Only the CDR3 part of the read is kept: 42 bases, read in frame from the first base. For CDR1 and CDR2, the germline V gene lists SGDLS and YYNGEE. This clone is a singleton in its sample. Its antigen is currently not known. No base-level quality is on record; no much larger clone is a single base apart. What the time point label conveys for this sample: about 28 days (+/-7) after the second vaccine dose. AZD1222 recipients with second doses at about 4 weeks or about 12 weeks were pooled, because spike-specific TCR depth and breadth did not differ between schedules. The vaccinee samples were drawn from two UK trials, COV001 and COV002, one of which was a single-blind randomized controlled phase 2/3 trial testing AZD1222 (ChAdOx1 nCoV-19) in healthy adults. Trial participant PBMC samples were collected at day 0 and day 28 after the second dose for TCRbeta chain sequencing.

The specimen was peripheral blood, collected 28 days after the second AZD1222 dose. This clonotype was obtained from an adult who received the AZD1222 COVID-19 vaccine. Here the chain combines TRBV9 and TRBJ2-3; TRBD2 matches 9 bases in the middle. The CDR3 protein is CASSVGGREDTQYF. The DNA sequence reads TGTGCCAGCAGCGTAGGCGGGAGGGAGGATACGCAGTATTTT.